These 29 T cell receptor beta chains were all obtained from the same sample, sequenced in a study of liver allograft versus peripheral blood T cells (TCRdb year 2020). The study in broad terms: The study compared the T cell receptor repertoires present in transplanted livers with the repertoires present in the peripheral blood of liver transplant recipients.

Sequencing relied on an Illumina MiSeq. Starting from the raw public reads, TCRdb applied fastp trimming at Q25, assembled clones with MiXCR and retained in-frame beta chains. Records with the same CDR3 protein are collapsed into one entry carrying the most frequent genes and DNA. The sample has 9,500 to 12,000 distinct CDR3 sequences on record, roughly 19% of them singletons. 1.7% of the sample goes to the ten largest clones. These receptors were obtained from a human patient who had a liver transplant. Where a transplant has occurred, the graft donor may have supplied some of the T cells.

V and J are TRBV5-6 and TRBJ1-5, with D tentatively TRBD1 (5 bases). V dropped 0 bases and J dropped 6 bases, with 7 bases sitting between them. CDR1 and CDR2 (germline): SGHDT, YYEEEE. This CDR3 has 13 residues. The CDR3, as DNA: TGTGCCAGCAGCTTGGCGGGGACTCAGCCCCAGCATTTT. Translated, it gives CASSLAGTQPQHF.

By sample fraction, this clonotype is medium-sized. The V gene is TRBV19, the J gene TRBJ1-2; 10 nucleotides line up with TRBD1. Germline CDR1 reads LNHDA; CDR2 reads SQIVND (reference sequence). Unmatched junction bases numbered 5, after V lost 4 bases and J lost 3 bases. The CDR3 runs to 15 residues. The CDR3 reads CASSTSGQGDYGYTF. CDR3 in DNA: TGTGCCAGTAGTACATCAGGACAGGGGGACTATGGCTACACCTTC.

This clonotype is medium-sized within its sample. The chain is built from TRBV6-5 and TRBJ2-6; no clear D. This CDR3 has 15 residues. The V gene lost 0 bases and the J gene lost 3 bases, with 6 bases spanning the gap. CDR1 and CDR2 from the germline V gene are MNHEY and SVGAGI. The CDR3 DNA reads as TGTGCCAGCAGTTACTCCCCAGGTGGGGCCAACGTCCTGACTTTC. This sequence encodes CASSYSPGGANVLTF.

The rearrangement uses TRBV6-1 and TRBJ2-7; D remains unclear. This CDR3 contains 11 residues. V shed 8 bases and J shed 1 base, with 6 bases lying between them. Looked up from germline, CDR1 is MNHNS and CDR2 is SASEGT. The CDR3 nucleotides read TGTGCCAGCTCTGGGTCCTACGAGCAGTACTTC. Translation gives CASSGSYEQYF.

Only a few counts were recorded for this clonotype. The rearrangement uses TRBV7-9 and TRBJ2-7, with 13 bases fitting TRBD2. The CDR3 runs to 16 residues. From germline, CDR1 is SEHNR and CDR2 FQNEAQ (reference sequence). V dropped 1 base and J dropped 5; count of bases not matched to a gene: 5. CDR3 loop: CASSLGLAGGDHEQYF. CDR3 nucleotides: TGTGCCAGCAGCTTAGGACTAGCGGGAGGCGACCACGAGCAGTACTTC.

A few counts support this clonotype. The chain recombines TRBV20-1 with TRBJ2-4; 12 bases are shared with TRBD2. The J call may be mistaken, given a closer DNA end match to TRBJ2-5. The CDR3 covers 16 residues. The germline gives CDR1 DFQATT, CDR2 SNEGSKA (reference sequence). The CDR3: CSANGLAGGDQETQYF. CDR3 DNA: TGCAGTGCTAATGGGCTAGCGGGGGGGGACCAAGAGACCCAGTACTTC.

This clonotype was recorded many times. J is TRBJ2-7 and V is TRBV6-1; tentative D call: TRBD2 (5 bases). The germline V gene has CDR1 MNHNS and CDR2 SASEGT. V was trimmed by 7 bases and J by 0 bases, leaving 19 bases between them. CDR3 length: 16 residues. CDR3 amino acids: CASTRGGTPVSYEQYF. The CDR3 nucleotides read TGTGCCAGCACCCGCGGAGGAACGCCCGTCTCCTACGAGCAGTACTTC.

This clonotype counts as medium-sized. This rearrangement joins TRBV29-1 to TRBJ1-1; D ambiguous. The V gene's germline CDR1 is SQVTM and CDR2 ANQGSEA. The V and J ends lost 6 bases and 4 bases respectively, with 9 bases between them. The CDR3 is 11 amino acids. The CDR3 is CSVARGTEAFF. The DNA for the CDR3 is TGCAGCGTAGCACGAGGCACTGAAGCTTTCTTT.

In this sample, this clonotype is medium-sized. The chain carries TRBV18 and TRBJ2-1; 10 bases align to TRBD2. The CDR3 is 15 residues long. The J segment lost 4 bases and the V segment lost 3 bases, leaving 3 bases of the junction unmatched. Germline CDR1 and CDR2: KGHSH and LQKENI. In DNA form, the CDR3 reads TGTGCCAGCTCACCGGCTAGCGGGGGTTACAATGAGCAGTTCTTC. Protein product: CASSPASGGYNEQFF.

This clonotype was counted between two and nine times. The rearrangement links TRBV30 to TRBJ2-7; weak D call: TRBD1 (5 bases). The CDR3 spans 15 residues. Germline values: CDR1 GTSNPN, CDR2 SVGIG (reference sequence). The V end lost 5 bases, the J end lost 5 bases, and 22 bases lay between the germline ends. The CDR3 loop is CAWRRWGEQGNEQYF. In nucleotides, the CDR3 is TGTGCCTGGCGCCGATGGGGCGAGCAGGGAAACGAGCAGTACTTC.

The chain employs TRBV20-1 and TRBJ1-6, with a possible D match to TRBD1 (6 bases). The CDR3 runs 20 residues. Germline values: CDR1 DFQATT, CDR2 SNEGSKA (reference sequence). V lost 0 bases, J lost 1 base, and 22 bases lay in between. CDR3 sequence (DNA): TGCAGTGCTAGAGAAATTAAAGGGGGGCCAGGGAGGTCCTATAATTCACCCCTCCACTTT. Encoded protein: CSAREIKGGPGRSYNSPLHF.

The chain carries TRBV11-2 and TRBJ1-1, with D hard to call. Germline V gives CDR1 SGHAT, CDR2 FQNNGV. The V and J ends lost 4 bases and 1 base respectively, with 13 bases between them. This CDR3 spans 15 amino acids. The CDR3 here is CASSSPADWNTEAFF. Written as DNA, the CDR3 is TGTGCCAGCAGCTCCCCCGCTGACTGGAACACTGAAGCTTTCTTT. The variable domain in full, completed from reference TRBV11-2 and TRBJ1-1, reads EAGVAQSPRYKIIEKRQSVAFWCNPISGHATLYWYQQILGQGPKLLIQFQNNGVVDDSQLPKDRFSAERLKGVDSTLKIQPAKLEDSAVYLCASSSPADWNTEAFFGQGTRLTVV.

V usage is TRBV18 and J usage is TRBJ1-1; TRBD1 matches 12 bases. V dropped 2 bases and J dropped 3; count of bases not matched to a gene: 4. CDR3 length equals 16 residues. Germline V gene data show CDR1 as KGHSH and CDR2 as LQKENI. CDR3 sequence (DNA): TGTGCCAGCTCACCAGGGACAGGGGGCATTCACACTGAAGCTTTCTTT. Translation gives CASSPGTGGIHTEAFF.

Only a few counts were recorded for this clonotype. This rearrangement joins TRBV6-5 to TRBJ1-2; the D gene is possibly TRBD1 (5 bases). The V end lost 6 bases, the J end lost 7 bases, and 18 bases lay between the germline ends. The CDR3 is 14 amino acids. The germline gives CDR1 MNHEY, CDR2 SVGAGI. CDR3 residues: CASRTSGTAFGYTF. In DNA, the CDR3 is TGTGCCAGCAGAACCTCCGGGACCGCTTTTGGCTACACCTTC.

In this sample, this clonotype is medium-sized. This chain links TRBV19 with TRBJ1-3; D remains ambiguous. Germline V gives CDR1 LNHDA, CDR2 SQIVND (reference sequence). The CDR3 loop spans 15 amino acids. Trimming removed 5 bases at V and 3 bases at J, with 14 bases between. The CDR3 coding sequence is TGTGCCAGTAGTCTGGATGTAGCGGTTGGAAACACCATATATTTT. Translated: CASSLDVAVGNTIYF.

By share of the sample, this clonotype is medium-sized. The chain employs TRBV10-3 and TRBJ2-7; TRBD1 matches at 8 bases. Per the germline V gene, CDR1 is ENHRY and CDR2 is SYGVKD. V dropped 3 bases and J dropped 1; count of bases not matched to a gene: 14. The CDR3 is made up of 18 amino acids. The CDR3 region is CAISDEPGQVFESYEQYF. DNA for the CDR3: TGTGCCATCAGTGATGAACCGGGACAGGTATTTGAATCCTACGAGCAGTACTTC.

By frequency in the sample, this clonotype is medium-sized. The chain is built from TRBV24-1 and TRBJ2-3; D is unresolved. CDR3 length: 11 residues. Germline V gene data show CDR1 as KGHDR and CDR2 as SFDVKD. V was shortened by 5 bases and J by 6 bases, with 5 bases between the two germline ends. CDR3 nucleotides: TGTGCCACCAGTGCCGCGGATACGCAGTATTTT. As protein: CATSAADTQYF.

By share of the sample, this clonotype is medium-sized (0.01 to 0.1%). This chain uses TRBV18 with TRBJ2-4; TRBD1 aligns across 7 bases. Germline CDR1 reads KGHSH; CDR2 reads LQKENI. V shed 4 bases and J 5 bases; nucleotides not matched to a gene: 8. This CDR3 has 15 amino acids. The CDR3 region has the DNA TGTGCCAGCTCACTACAGGGGACAGACCAAAACATTCAGTACTTC. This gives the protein CASSLQGTDQNIQYF.

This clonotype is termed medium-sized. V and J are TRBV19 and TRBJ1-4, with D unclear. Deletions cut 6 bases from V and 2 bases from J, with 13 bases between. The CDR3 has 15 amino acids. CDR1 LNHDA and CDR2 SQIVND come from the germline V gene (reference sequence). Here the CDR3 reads CASSQALWTNEKLFF. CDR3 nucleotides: TGTGCCAGTAGCCAAGCGTTATGGACTAATGAAAAACTGTTTTTT.

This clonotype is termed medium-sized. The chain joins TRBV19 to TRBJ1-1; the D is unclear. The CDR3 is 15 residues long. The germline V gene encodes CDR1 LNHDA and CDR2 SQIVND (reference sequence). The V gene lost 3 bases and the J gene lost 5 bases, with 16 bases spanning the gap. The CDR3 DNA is TGTGCCAGTAGTATGAGAAGGACCGCCGGGACTGAAGCTTTCTTT. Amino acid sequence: CASSMRRTAGTEAFF.

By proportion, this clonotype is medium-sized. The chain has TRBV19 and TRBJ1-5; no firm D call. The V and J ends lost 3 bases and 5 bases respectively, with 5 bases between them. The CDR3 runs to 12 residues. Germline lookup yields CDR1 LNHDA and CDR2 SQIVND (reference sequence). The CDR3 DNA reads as TGTGCCAGTAGTATTTTTCATCAGCCCCAGCATTTT. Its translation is CASSIFHQPQHF.

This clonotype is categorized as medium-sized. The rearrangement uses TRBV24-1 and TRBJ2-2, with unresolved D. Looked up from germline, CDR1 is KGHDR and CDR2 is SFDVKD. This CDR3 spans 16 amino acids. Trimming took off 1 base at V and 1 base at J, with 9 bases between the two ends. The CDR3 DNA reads TGTGCCACCAGTGATTTCCCCAGGAAGAACACCGGGGAGCTGTTTTTT. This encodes CATSDFPRKNTGELFF.

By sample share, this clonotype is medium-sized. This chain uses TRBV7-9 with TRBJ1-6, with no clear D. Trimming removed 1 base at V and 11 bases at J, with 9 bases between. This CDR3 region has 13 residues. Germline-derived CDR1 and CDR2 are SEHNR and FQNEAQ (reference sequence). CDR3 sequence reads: CASSLGAQTPLHF. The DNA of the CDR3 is TGTGCCAGCAGCTTAGGCGCCCAGACACCCCTCCACTTT. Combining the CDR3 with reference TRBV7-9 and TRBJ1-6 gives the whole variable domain DTGVSQNPRHKITKRGQNVTFRCDPISEHNRLYWYRQTLGQGPEFLTYFQNEAQLEKSRLLSDRFSAERPKGSFSTLEIQRTEQGDSAMYLCASSLGAQTPLHFGNGTRLTVT.

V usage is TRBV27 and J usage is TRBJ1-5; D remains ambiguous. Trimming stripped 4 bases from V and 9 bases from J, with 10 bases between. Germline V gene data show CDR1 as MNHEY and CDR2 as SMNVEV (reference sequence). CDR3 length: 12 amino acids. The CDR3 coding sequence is TGTGCCAGCAGTTGGACCCATGGGCCCCAGCATTTT. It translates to CASSWTHGPQHF.

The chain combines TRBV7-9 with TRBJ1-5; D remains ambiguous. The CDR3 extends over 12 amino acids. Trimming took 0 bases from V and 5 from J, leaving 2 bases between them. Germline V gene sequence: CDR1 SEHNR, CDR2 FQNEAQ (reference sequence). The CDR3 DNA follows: TGTGCCAGCAGCTTAGCAGATCAGCCCCAGCATTTT. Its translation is CASSLADQPQHF.

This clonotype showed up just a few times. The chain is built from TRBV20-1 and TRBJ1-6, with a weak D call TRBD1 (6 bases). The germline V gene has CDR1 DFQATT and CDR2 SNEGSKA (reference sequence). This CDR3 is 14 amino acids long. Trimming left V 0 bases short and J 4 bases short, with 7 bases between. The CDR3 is CSARDQGYNSPLHF. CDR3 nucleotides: TGCAGTGCTAGAGATCAGGGGTATAATTCACCCCTCCACTTT.

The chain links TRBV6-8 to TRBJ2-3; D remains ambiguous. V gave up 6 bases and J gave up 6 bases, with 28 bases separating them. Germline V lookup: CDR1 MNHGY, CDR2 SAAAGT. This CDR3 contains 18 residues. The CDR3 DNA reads TGTGCCAGCAGCGAAGGGCCGGGCCTCCTCCAAGAGAGGGATACGCAGTATTTT. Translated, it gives CASSEGPGLLQERDTQYF.

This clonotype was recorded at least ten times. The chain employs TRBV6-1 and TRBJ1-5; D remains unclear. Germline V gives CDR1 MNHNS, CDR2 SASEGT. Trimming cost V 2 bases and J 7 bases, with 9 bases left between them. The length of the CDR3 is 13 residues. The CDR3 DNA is TGTGCCAGCAGTGAATCTGAGGAACAGCCCCAGCATTTT. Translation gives CASSESEEQPQHF.

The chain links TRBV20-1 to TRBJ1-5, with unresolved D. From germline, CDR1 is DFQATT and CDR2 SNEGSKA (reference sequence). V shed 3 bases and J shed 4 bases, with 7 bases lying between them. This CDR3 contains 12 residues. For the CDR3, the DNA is TGCAGTGCTAGGGCTAGGAATCAGCCCCAGCATTTT. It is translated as CSARARNQPQHF.